This entry is about one TCR beta chain. The CDR3 spans 12 residues. Germline V gene data show CDR1 as MNHEY and CDR2 as SVGAGI. V was pared by 6 bases and J by 12 bases, with 7 bases of the junction left unmatched. The sample is drawn from a study of blood T cell repertoires in COVID-19. Whole-study context: Samples representing acute and convalescent COVID-19 were sourced from the United States, Italy and Spain. PBMCs, B-cell-depleted T cells, or T cells were the source of the cDNA or gDNA that made up the material.

Per the original methods: Reference gene primer amplification gave nucleated cell count estimates. Using immunoSEQ multiplex PCR, the repertoire was profiled, and TCRdb retains in-frame clones only, with some absent. D and trimming were read from the DNA, whereas the V and J calls and clone size are those reported in that table. The top ten hold about a tenth of the sample, which has approximately 130,000 clones, 70% to 80% seen once. The TCR sequence derives from a human donor in a cohort sampled during active COVID-19. This sequence joins TRBV6-5 and TRBJ1-4, with 7 positions matching TRBD1. Sequencing input: peripheral blood. CDR3 sequence reads: CASRRTGAELFF. The CDR3 DNA follows: TGTGCCAGCAGGCGTACAGGGGCGGAACTGTTTTTT.